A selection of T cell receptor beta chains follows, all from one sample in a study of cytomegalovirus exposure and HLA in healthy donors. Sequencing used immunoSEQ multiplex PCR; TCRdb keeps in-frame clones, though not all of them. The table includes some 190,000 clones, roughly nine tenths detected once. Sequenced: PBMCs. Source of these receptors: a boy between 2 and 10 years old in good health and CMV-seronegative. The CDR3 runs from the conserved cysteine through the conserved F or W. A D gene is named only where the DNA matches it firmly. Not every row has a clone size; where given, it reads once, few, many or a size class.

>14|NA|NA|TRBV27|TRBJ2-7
CASSSPGLSYEQYF
TGTGCCAGCAGTTCGCCGGGATTATCCTACGAGCAGTACTTC
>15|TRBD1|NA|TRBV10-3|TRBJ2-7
CAISESDRGPYEQYF
TGTGCCATCAGTGAGTCGGACAGGGGACCCTACGAGCAGTACTTC
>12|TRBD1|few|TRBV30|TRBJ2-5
CAVDRSSETQYF
TGTGCCGTGGACAGGAGTAGCGAGACCCAGTACTTC
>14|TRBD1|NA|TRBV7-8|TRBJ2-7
CASSPRTGLNEQYF
TGTGCCAGCAGCCCCAGGACAGGGCTGAACGAGCAGTACTTC
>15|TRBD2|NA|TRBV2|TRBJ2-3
CASKPLAGGSDTQYF
TGTGCCAGCAAGCCGTTAGCGGGGGGTTCAGATACGCAGTATTTT
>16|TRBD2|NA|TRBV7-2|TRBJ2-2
CASSEPRGGNTGELFF
TGTGCCAGCAGCGAACCACGGGGGGGGAACACCGGGGAGCTGTTTTTT
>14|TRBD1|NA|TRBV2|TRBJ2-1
CASSGAGGIYEQFF
TGTGCCAGCTCGGGGGCAGGGGGCATTTATGAGCAGTTCTTC
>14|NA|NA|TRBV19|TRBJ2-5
CAVSVRGRGETQYF
TGTGCCGTATCCGTCCGTGGTCGAGGGGAGACCCAGTACTTC
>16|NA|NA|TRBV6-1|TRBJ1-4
CASSEARGSTNEKLFF
TGTGCCAGCAGTGAAGCGCGCGGATCAACTAATGAAAAACTGTTTTTT
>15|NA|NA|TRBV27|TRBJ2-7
CASRAGTSSSYEQYF
TGTGCCAGCAGGGCCGGGACTTCGAGCTCCTACGAGCAGTACTTC
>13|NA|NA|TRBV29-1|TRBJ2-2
CSVEHRNTGELFF
TGCAGCGTTGAACACAGGAACACCGGGGAGCTGTTTTTT
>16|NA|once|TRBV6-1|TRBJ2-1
CASSEASGSSYNEQFF
TGTGCCAGCAGTGAAGCCAGCGGTAGCTCCTACAATGAGCAGTTCTTC
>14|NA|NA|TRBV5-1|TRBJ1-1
CASSLAQGGTEAFF
TGCGCCAGCAGCTTGGCGCAGGGAGGGACTGAAGCTTTCTTT
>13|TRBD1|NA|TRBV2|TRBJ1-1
CASRDSLNTEAFF
TGTGCCAGCCGGGACAGTTTGAACACTGAAGCTTTCTTT
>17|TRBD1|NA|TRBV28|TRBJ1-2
CASTTLVGGTGNYGYTF
TGTGCCAGCACTACCCTGGTGGGGGGGACAGGGAACTATGGCTACACCTTC
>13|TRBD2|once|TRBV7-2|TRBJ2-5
CASRGSGQPAQYF
TGTGCCAGCAGGGGTAGCGGGCAACCTGCCCAGTACTTC
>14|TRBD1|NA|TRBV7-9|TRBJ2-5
CASSATGGEETQYF
TGTGCCAGCAGCGCGACAGGGGGTGAAGAGACCCAGTACTTC
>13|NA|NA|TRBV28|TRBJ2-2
CASTARGAGELFF
TGTGCCAGCACCGCTCGAGGCGCCGGGGAGCTGTTTTTT
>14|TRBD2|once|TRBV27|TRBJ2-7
CASSPITSGYEQYF
TGTGCCAGCAGCCCTATCACTAGCGGCTACGAGCAGTACTTC
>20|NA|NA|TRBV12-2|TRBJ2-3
CASRLRSGGAGYDCTDTQYF
NA
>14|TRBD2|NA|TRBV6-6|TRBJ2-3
CASSIGTNTDTQYF
TGTGCCAGCAGCATAGGGACTAACACAGATACGCAGTATTTT
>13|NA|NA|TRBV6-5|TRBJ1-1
CASSAPGSGEAFF
TGTGCCAGCAGCGCACCGGGGTCCGGTGAAGCTTTCTTT
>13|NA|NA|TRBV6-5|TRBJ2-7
CASHLLGSNEQYF
TGTGCCAGCCACCTACTAGGTAGCAACGAGCAGTACTTC
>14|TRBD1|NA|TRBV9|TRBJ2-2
CASRGRQGSGELFF
TGTGCCAGCAGGGGGAGACAGGGATCGGGGGAGCTGTTTTTT
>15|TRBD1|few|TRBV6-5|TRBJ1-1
CASGPGTGVYTEAFF
TGTGCCAGCGGACCCGGGACAGGGGTTTACACTGAAGCTTTCTTT
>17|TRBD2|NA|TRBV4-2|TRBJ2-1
CASSQGTSGSAYNEQFF
TGTGCCAGCAGCCAAGGGACTAGCGGGAGCGCCTACAATGAGCAGTTCTTC
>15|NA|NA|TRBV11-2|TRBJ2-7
CASSRTRHRVYEQYF
TGTGCCAGCAGCCGGACCCGTCACAGGGTTTACGAGCAGTACTTC
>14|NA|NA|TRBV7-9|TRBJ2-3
CASSSRGYTDTQYF
TGTGCCAGCAGCTCACGAGGCTACACAGATACGCAGTATTTT
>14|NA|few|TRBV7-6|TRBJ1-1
CASSLVRANTEAFF
TGTGCCAGCAGCTTGGTCAGGGCGAACACTGAAGCTTTCTTT
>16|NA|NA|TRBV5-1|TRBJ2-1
CASSLEGVQSYNEQFF
TGCGCCAGCAGCTTGGAAGGGGTACAATCCTACAATGAGCAGTTCTTC
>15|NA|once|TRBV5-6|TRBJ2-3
CASSLAPLATDTQYF
TGTGCCAGCAGCTTGGCCCCCCTAGCGACAGATACGCAGTATTTT
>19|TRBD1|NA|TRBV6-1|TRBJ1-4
CASSEGGWGTGVPNEKLFF
TGTGCCAGCAGTGAAGGCGGTTGGGGGACAGGGGTACCTAATGAAAAACTGTTTTTT
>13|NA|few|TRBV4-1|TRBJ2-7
CASSQGQQYEQYF
TGCGCCAGCAGCCAAGGACAGCAATACGAGCAGTACTTC
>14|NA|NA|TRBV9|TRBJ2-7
CASSPQALTREQYF
TGTGCCAGCAGCCCACAGGCCCTGACCCGCGAGCAGTACTTC
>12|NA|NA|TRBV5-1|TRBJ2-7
CASSLEGYEQYF
TGCGCCAGCAGCTTGGAGGGGTACGAGCAGTACTTC
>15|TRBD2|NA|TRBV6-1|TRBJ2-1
CASSEVAGSYNEQFF
TGTGCCAGCAGTGAGGTAGCGGGTTCCTACAATGAGCAGTTCTTC
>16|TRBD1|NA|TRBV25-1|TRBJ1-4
CASSGSLQGAREKLFF
TGTGCCAGCAGTGGTTCTTTACAGGGGGCGCGAGAAAAACTGTTTTTT
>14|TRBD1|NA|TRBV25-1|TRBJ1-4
CASSVHRGYEKLFF
TGTGCCAGCAGTGTACACAGGGGGTACGAAAAACTGTTTTTT
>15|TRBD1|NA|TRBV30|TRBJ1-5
CACRGQGFDNQPQHF
TGTGCCTGCCGGGGACAGGGATTTGACAATCAGCCCCAGCATTTT
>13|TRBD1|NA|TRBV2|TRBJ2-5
CASRPGQQETQYF
TGTGCCAGCAGACCGGGACAGCAAGAGACCCAGTACTTC
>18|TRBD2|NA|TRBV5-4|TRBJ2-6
CASSPISGRGSGANVLTF
TGTGCCAGCAGCCCGATTAGCGGGAGGGGGTCTGGGGCCAACGTCCTGACTTTC
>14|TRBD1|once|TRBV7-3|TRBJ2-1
CASSSTGAANEQFF
TGTGCCAGCAGCTCGACAGGGGCGGCGAATGAGCAGTTCTTC